Each of the 4 T cell receptor beta chains below was sequenced from the same sample in a study of blood T cell repertoires in COVID-19 (dated by TCRdb to between 2020 and 2021). Preparation of the library involved the immunoSEQ multiplex PCR assay. TCRdb stores this immuneACCESS table with in-frame sequences only. Part of the clones is absent; in the studies checked, under half of the shortfall reflects unresolved V genes, and no reason is known for the rest. The sample has 130,000 to 150,000 clones on record, around 84% of them singletons. 5% of the sample lies in the top ten. The sample taken for sequencing was peripheral blood. Source of these receptors: a woman in her fifties or sixties with acute or convalescent COVID-19.

This clone appeared a few times. The chain combines TRBV18 with TRBJ2-5; D possibly corresponds to TRBD1 (6 bases). The V end was cut by 2 bases, the J end by 9 bases, with 16 bases between. Germline CDR1 reads KGHSH; CDR2 reads LQKENI. The CDR3 is made up of 14 amino acids. The CDR3 DNA follows: TGTGCCAGCTCACCAACTTTACAGGGCTCGTCCCAGTACTTC. Encoded protein: CASSPTLQGSSQYF.

With respect to this clone: At one of its ends the junction is not consistent with the germline gene, which may arise from a read error. As DNA, the CDR3 is TGTGCCAGCTCACAAACGGGGGACAGGAGCCAAACTTGG. Protein: CASSQTGDRSQTW. The V gene is TRBV18, the J gene TRBJ1-1; TRBD1 matches at 8 bases. Germline CDR1 reads KGHSH; CDR2 reads LQKENI. This CDR3 is 13 amino acids long. The whole variable domain, filled in from reference TRBV18 and TRBJ1-1, reads NAGVMQNPRHLVRRRGQEARLRCSPMKGHSHVYWYRQLPEEGLKFMVYLQKENIIDESGMPKERFSAEFPKEGPSILRIQQVVRGDSAAYFCASSQTGDRSQTWGQGTRLTVV.

This sequence joins TRBV28 and TRBJ1-1, with no clear D. This CDR3 region has 13 residues. Germline V gene lookup returns CDR1 MDHEN and CDR2 SYDVKM. The chain's CDR3 is CASYEEKNTEAFF. The CDR3 DNA follows: TGTGCAAGTTACGAGGAGAAAAACACTGAAGCTTTCTTT.

The chain combines TRBV2 with TRBJ2-3; 7 bases match TRBD2. This CDR3 contains 19 residues. From germline, CDR1 is SNHLY and CDR2 FYNNEI. With 3 bases clipped from V and 1 base from J, the junction kept 16 bases outside the gene matches. CDR3 loop: CASSENLAAISARTDTQYF. The DNA of the CDR3 is TGTGCCAGCAGTGAGAACCTAGCGGCCATTTCGGCCCGCACAGATACGCAGTATTTT.